The T cell receptor beta chain described here comes from a study of beta chain features in type 1 diabetes. The junction had 10 bases not matched to a gene; V was cut back by 5 bases and J by 4 bases. The germline CDR1 and CDR2 sequences are LNHDA and SQIVND (reference sequence). This CDR3 comprises 15 residues. Every isolated RNA sample was fully reverse transcribed, so sequencing captured expressed TCRB transcripts. The method was immunoSEQ multiplex PCR; TCRdb's version includes in-frame clones alone and lacks a portion of them. The table records under 300,000 clones, under 8.5% of them present only once. This clone was detected only a few times.

The sequencing sample was made of central memory CD4+ T cells from blood. The chain recombines TRBV19 with TRBJ1-2; 7 bases align to TRBD1. This clonotype was obtained from a woman between 18 and 30 years old in good health. The chain's CDR3 is CASSPQTGIVYGYTF. The CDR3 DNA reads TGTGCCAGTAGTCCGCAGACAGGGATCGTCTATGGCTACACCTTC.